The 20 T cell receptor beta chains below all came from one sample that was sequenced in a study of neurological immune-mediated disorders. Using its own MiXCR run on the 5' RACE reads, TCRdb lists one record per CDR3 protein. In the table there are 70,000 to 95,000 distinct CDR3 sequences, roughly 14% of which are singletons. The sample taken for sequencing was PBMCs. These receptors were taken from a woman between 45 and 65 years old in good health.

This clonotype was seen at least ten times. The V and J genes are TRBV9 and TRBJ2-1; 11 positions agree with TRBD2. The J segment lost 7 bases and the V segment lost 0 bases, leaving 3 bases of the junction unmatched. Germline CDR1 is SGDLS and CDR2 is YYNGEE. This CDR3 is built from 15 residues. The CDR3 coding sequence is TGTGCCAGCAGCGTAGTTAGCGGGAGGGGAAATGAGCAGTTCTTC. It translates to CASSVVSGRGNEQFF.

This clonotype was seen at least ten times. The DNA of the CDR3 is TGTGCCAGCAGGACGATGAGCTCCTATAATTCACCCCTCCACTTT. Translating it yields CASRTMSSYNSPLHF. This sequence joins TRBV6-2 or TRBV6-3 and TRBJ1-6; D unresolved. The CDR3 loop spans 15 amino acids. With 6 bases removed from V and 0 bases from J, the gap between germline ends came to 9 bases. Germline loops: CDR1 MNHEY, CDR2 SVGEGT.

The sample holds many counts of this clonotype. The chain carries TRBV2 and TRBJ2-1; D is possibly TRBD2 (5 bases). This CDR3 region has 16 residues. V gave up 1 base and J gave up 4 bases, with 14 bases separating them. Germline CDR1 is SNHLY and CDR2 is FYNNEI. CDR3 in DNA: TGTGCCAGCAGTGAAGTCGGACTCCCACCGTACAATGAGCAGTTCTTC. As protein: CASSEVGLPPYNEQFF.

This clonotype was recorded at least ten times. The chain combines TRBV7-3 with TRBJ1-5; D is unresolved. This CDR3 spans 15 amino acids. In germline, CDR1 is SGHTA, CDR2 FQGTGA. V was cut by 2 bases and J by 0 bases, with 8 bases left in between. The CDR3 DNA reads TGTGCCAGCAGCTTAGAACGGATTAGCAATCAGCCCCAGCATTTT. It translates to CASSLERISNQPQHF.

The table lists this clonotype with many counts. The rearrangement links TRBV7-9 to TRBJ1-2; the D gene is possibly TRBD1 (5 bases). The CDR3 extends over 16 amino acids. The ends were cut back, 1 base at V and 4 bases at J, with 16 bases in the middle. CDR1 and CDR2 from the germline V gene are SEHNR and FQNEAQ (reference sequence). CDR3 sequence: CASSLGGSGVFYGYTF. Written as DNA, the CDR3 is TGTGCCAGCAGCTTAGGGGGATCGGGGGTTTTCTATGGCTACACCTTC.

To note about this clonotype: Since a much larger clone is just one base distant, this may be a read error. The chain joins TRBV18 to TRBJ1-1; D is unresolved. Germline V gene data show CDR1 as KGHSH and CDR2 as LQKENI. Deletions cut 2 bases from V and 4 bases from J, with 8 bases between. The CDR3 is 13 amino acids. The CDR3 DNA reads TGTGCCAGCTCACCAGGGTTGGCCACTGAAGCTTTCTTT. Translated, it gives CASSPGLATEAFF. Full variable domain (outside the CDR3, taken from reference TRBV18 and TRBJ1-1): NAGVMQNPRHLVRRRGQEARLRCSPMKGHSHVYWYRQLPEEGLKFMVYLQKENIIDESGMPKERFSAEFPKEGPSILRIQQVVRGDSAAYFCASSPGLATEAFFGQGTRLTVV.

This clonotype came up many times. The chain links TRBV6-6 to TRBJ1-1, with D perhaps matching TRBD1 (6 bases). CDR3 length equals 15 residues. V was clipped by 0 bases and J by 4 bases, with 12 bases between them. Germline CDR1 is MNHNY and CDR2 is SVGAGI (reference sequence). The CDR3 DNA reads as TGTGCCAGCAGTTACTCAGGGGGGGTGGTCACTGAAGCTTTCTTT. Translation gives CASSYSGGVVTEAFF.

J is TRBJ2-1 and V is TRBV5-1; TRBD2 aligns across 10 bases. This CDR3 is 15 amino acids long. With 9 bases clipped from V and 2 bases from J, the junction kept 8 bases outside the gene matches. Germline CDR1 is SGHRS and CDR2 is YFSETQ. CDR3 bases: TGCGCCAACAGTCCTAGCGGGAGTCCCTACAATGAGCAGTTCTTC. Translation: CANSPSGSPYNEQFF.

This clonotype came up many times. V is TRBV20-1 and J is TRBJ1-5; 8 bases map to TRBD1. This CDR3 is 15 amino acids long. The V segment lost 1 base and the J segment 3 bases; nucleotides outside the gene matches: 5. Per germline, CDR1 DFQATT and CDR2 SNEGSKA (reference sequence). The CDR3 DNA sequence: TGCAGTGCTAGAGTTGGGGGACAGGTCAATCAGCCCCAGCATTTT. It is translated as CSARVGGQVNQPQHF.

This clonotype was observed many times. This chain connects TRBV28 to TRBJ2-1, with D perhaps assigned TRBD1 or TRBD2 (6 bases each). The V and J ends lost 3 bases and 4 bases respectively, with 13 bases between them. Germline V gene lookup returns CDR1 MDHEN and CDR2 SYDVKM. The CDR3 runs to 15 residues. The CDR3 reads CASSLEGQGYNEQFF. CDR3 coding DNA: TGTGCCAGCAGTTTGGAGGGACAAGGGTACAATGAGCAGTTCTTC.

This clonotype was seen repeatedly, ten times or more. This sequence joins TRBV24-1 and TRBJ1-2; no clear D. Trimming cost V 3 bases and J 4 bases, with 11 bases left between them. This CDR3 spans 14 amino acids. Germline V lookup: CDR1 KGHDR, CDR2 SFDVKD. CDR3 in DNA: TGTGCCACCAGTGATAGGTGGGAAACCTATGGCTACACCTTC. It encodes CATSDRWETYGYTF.

The J gene is TRBJ2-1, the V gene TRBV3-1, with D perhaps being TRBD1 or TRBD2 (5 bases each). In germline, CDR1 is LGHDT, CDR2 YNNKEL (reference sequence). The V end was cut by 4 bases, the J end by 12 bases, with 25 bases between. This CDR3 is 16 amino acids long. CDR3 bases: TGTGCCAGCAGCCTCCGGGGCGCGGGTAAGATCAATTGGCAGTTCTTC. Translating it yields CASSLRGAGKINWQFF.

This clonotype came up many times. The gene calls are TRBV7-2 and TRBJ1-2, with TRBD1 matching over 8 bases. The germline V gene has CDR1 SGHTA and CDR2 FQGNSA. The junction had 8 bases not matched to a gene; V was cut back by 4 bases and J by 4 bases. The CDR3 totals 15 residues. This chain's CDR3 is CASSSTGGVGYGYTF. The DNA for the CDR3 is TGTGCCAGCAGCTCTACAGGGGGAGTCGGCTATGGCTACACCTTC. The whole variable domain, filled in from reference TRBV7-2 and TRBJ1-2, reads GAGVSQSPSNKVTEKGKDVELRCDPISGHTALYWYRQSLGQGLEFLIYFQGNSAPDKSGLPSDRFSAERTGGSVSTLTIQRTQQEDSAVYLCASSSTGGVGYGYTFGSGTRLTVV.

This clonotype was observed many times. This chain uses TRBV6-6 with TRBJ1-1; 7 bases are a match to TRBD1. This CDR3 has 16 residues. Germline loops: CDR1 MNHNY, CDR2 SVGAGI (reference sequence). V lost 7 bases and J lost 0; bases outside the gene matches: 11. The CDR3 sequence: CASTPNPGGMNTEAFF. CDR3 DNA sequence: TGTGCCAGCACTCCTAACCCAGGGGGGATGAACACTGAAGCTTTCTTT.

This clonotype was detected many times. The CDR3 loop reads CARICGPHTYEQYF. The CDR3 DNA follows: TGTGCCAGAATCTGCGGCCCACACACCTACGAGCAGTACTTC. The chain carries TRBV21-1 and TRBJ2-7; the table names TRBD2, a call not compared with the DNA. TRBV21-1 is termed a pseudogene. This CDR3 contains 14 residues.

This clonotype was observed at least ten times. J is TRBJ1-5 and V is TRBV4-2; TRBD1 is a possible D gene (5 bases). The length of the CDR3 is 18 residues. Per the germline V gene, CDR1 is LGHNA and CDR2 is YNFKEQ. Trimming removed 0 bases at V and 4 bases at J, with 19 bases between. This chain's CDR3 is CASSQEGWSGDGNQPQHF. CDR3 sequence (DNA): TGTGCCAGCAGCCAAGAGGGGTGGTCGGGGGATGGAAATCAGCCCCAGCATTTT.

The sample holds many counts of this clonotype. The chain links TRBV20-1 to TRBJ2-3; D might be TRBD2 (5 bases). This CDR3 has 14 residues. The germline CDR1 and CDR2 sequences are DFQATT and SNEGSKA (reference sequence). V lost 5 bases and J 0 bases, leaving 12 bases between the germline ends. CDR3 in DNA: TGCAGTGCTGTTACTGGAGGTAGCACAGATACGCAGTATTTT. Encoded protein: CSAVTGGSTDTQYF.

This clonotype showed up just a few times. The chain recombines TRBV5-1 with TRBJ2-3; maybe TRBD1 (6 bases). The CDR3 consists of 15 residues. Per the germline V gene, CDR1 is SGHRS and CDR2 is YFSETQ. V was clipped by 4 bases and J by 0 bases, with 12 bases between them. The CDR3 DNA follows: TGCGCCAGCAGCATAGGACAGCCTAGCACAGATACGCAGTATTTT. Translation: CASSIGQPSTDTQYF.

This clonotype came up many times. The chain recombines TRBV28 with TRBJ2-3; D possibly matches TRBD1 or TRBD2 (5 bases each). V was trimmed by 3 bases and J by 6 bases, leaving 10 bases between them. In germline, CDR1 is MDHEN, CDR2 SYDVKM. There are 13 residues in the CDR3. The CDR3 coding sequence is TGTGCCAGCAGTTTGCAGGGAGCGGATACGCAGTATTTT. Amino acid sequence: CASSLQGADTQYF.

V usage is TRBV29-1 and J usage is TRBJ1-2, with TRBD1 as a possible D gene (6 bases). Germline lookup yields CDR1 SQVTM and CDR2 ANQGSEA. V dropped 6 bases and J dropped 14 bases, with 22 bases sitting between them. CDR3 length: 12 amino acids. CDR3 sequence (DNA): TGCAGCGTCTCCCCCGGACCGGGGGCGCGTACCTTC. Protein product: CSVSPGPGARTF. The variable domain in full, with the rest retrieved from reference TRBV29-1 and TRBJ1-2, is SAVISQKPSRDICQRGTSLTIQCQVDSQVTMMFWYRQQPGQSLTLIATANQGSEATYESGFVIDKFPISRPNLTFSTLTVSNMSPEDSSIYLCSVSPGPGARTFGSGTRLTVV.